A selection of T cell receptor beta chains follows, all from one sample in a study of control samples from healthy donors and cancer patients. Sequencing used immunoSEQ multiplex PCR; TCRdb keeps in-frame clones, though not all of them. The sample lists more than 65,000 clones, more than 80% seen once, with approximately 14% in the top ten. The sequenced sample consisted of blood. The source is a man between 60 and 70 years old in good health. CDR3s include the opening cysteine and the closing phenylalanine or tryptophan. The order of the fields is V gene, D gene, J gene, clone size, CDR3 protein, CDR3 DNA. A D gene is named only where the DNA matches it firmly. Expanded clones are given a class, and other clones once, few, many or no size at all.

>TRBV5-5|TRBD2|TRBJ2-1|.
CASSLDGTSRGNEQFF
TGTGCCAGCAGCTTGGACGGGACTAGCAGAGGGAATGAGCAGTTCTTC
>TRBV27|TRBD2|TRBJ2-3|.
CASKRTSGLRGRTDTQYF
TGTGCCAGCAAACGGACTAGCGGTCTTCGAGGTCGTACAGATACGCAGTATTTT
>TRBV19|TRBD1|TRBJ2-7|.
CASSGQGATYEQYF
TGTGCCAGTAGCGGACAGGGAGCTACCTACGAGCAGTACTTC
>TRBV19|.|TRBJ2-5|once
CASSIRARGGQETQYF
TGTGCCAGTAGTATCAGAGCGAGAGGGGGCCAAGAGACCCAGTACTTC
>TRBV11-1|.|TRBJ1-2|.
CASRRRDFDSYGYTF
TGTGCCAGCAGACGCCGGGACTTTGACTCCTATGGCTACACCTTC
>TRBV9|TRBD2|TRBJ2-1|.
CASSVGLAGGTYNEQFF
TGTGCCAGCAGCGTGGGACTAGCGGGAGGAACCTACAATGAGCAGTTCTTC
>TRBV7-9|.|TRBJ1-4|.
CASSLVLGGQGNEKLFF
TGTGCCAGCAGCTTAGTCTTAGGGGGTCAGGGAAACGAAAAACTGTTTTTT
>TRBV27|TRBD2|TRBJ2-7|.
CASSPLAGGSSYEQYF
TGTGCCAGCAGTCCGCTAGCGGGAGGAAGCTCCTACGAGCAGTACTTC
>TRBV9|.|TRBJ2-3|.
CASSVGNQRTDTQYF
TGTGCCAGCAGCGTAGGGAACCAGCGCACAGATACGCAGTATTTT
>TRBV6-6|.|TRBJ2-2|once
CASRRGITGELFF
TGTGCCAGCAGGAGAGGGATCACCGGGGAGCTGTTTTTT
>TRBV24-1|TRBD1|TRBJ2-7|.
CATSRTGYEQYF
TGTGCCACCAGCCGGACAGGCTACGAGCAGTACTTC
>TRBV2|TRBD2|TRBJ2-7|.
CASRETGLPVPPYEQYF
TGTGCCAGCAGGGAAACGGGACTACCCGTCCCCCCCTACGAGCAGTACTTC
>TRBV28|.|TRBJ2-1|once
CASSPIDSSYNEQFF
TGTGCCAGCAGTCCTATTGACTCTTCCTACAATGAGCAGTTCTTC
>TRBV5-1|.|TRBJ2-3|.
CASSLAHPADSTDTQYF
TGCGCCAGCAGCTTGGCGCATCCGGCGGATAGCACAGATACGCAGTATTTT
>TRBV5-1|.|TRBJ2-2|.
CASSRDMGYGGELFF
TGCGCCAGCAGCCGGGACATGGGGTATGGCGGGGAGCTGTTTTTT
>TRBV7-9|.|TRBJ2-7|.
CASSTTVYEQYF
TGTGCCAGCAGCACCACGGTTTACGAGCAGTACTTC
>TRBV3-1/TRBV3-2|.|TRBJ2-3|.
CASSQTYTDTQYF
TGTGCCAGCAGCCAAACCTACACAGATACGCAGTATTTT
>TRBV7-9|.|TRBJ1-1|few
CASSSGTSEAFF
TGTGCCAGCAGCTCCGGGACCTCTGAAGCTTTCTTT
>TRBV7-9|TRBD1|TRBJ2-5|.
CASSPGTGGETQYF
TGTGCCAGCAGTCCCGGGACAGGGGGGGAGACCCAGTACTTC
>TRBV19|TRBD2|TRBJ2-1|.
CASSILAGARNEQFF
TGTGCCAGTAGTATCTTAGCGGGAGCCAGGAATGAGCAGTTCTTC
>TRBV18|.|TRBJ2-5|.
CASSPLPGPETQYF
TGTGCCAGCTCACCACTCCCAGGGCCAGAGACCCAGTACTTC
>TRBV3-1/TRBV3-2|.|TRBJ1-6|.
CASSSGTNNSPLHF
TGTGCCAGCAGTTCCGGGACCAATAATTCACCCCTCCACTTT
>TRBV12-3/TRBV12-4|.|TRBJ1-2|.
CASSLGDGYTF
TGTGCCAGCAGTTTGGGAGATGGCTACACCTTC
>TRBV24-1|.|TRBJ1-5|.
CATSDPTRGNQPQHF
TGTGCCACCAGTGATCCCACCCGAGGCAATCAGCCCCAGCATTTT
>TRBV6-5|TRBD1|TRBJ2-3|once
CASRTGGIFDTQYF
TGTGCCAGCAGAACAGGGGGCATATTTGATACGCAGTATTTT
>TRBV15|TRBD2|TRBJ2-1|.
CATSRDVGLAGRNEQFF
TGTGCCACCAGCAGAGATGTGGGACTAGCGGGCCGCAATGAGCAGTTCTTC
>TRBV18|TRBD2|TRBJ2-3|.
CASSSGLAGTDTQYF
TGTGCCAGCTCATCGGGACTAGCGGGCACAGATACGCAGTATTTT
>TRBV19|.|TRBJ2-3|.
CASSIGGTQYTQYF
TGTGCCAGTAGTATTGGGGGTACTCAGTATACGCAGTATTTT
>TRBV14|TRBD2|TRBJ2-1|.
CASSQYFSGSLDEQFF
TGTGCCAGCAGCCAGTATTTTAGCGGGAGTCTGGATGAGCAGTTCTTC
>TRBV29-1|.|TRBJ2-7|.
CSVSGARDNSYEQYF
TGCAGCGTTTCCGGGGCGAGAGATAACTCCTACGAGCAGTACTTC
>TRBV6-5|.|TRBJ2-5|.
CASSFNPGTYQETQYF
TGTGCCAGCAGTTTCAACCCGGGGACTTACCAAGAGACCCAGTACTTC